This T cell receptor (beta chain) was sequenced in a study of beta chain features in type 1 diabetes. Turning to the study itself: All of the samples together had 95 million to 140 million sorted cells examined.

Reverse transcription of all isolated RNA meant that expressed TCRB transcripts were sequenced. The protocol was immunoSEQ multiplex PCR, while the TCRdb copy is restricted to in-frame clones and leaves out a portion. The profile shows hundreds of thousands of clones, 10% to 15% of them singletons. This CDR3 has 15 residues. Germline CDR1 is SGHDT and CDR2 is YYEEEE. V was trimmed by 3 bases and J by 5 bases, leaving 18 bases between them. This clone was recorded once. Its antigen remains unidentified. Notes on the study in general: Shorter TCRB CDR3s, moderately but significantly so, were found in Type 1 diabetes patients in all four CD4+ subsets.

The chain combines TRBV5-6 with TRBJ2-7; D might be TRBD1 (5 bases). The material sequenced was naive CD4+ T cells from blood. This clonotype was obtained from a man younger than 35 with type 1 diabetes. Here the CDR3 DNA reads TGTGCCAGCAGCTCCATCAACAGGCTTATGGACGAGCAGTACTTC. It translates to CASSSINRLMDEQYF.